These 29 T cell receptor beta chains came from one sample sequenced in a study of T cells in Graves' hyperthyroidism and ophthalmopathy. RNA transcripts yielded amplified TCR beta CDR3 regions. Using the HTBI primer set, a first-round RT-PCR was run on the TCR CDR3. From the multiplex PCR reads, TCRdb called clonotypes with MiXCR, one entry per CDR3 protein. The data contain around 610,000 distinct CDR3 sequences, roughly 15% of them seen just once; the ten biggest clones take up approximately 4.2%. The sequenced sample consisted of blood. The origin of the receptors is a woman aged 40 to 49 with Graves' ophthalmopathy.

This clonotype occurred many times. This rearrangement joins TRBV7-8 to TRBJ1-3; no clear D. The length of the CDR3 is 13 residues. CDR1 SGHVS and CDR2 FQNEAQ come from the germline V gene. Trimming left V 4 bases short and J 7 bases short, with 11 bases between. The CDR3 loop reads CASSSASGNTIYF. CDR3 nucleotides: TGTGCCAGCAGCTCGGCTAGCGGTAACACCATATATTTT.

The V gene is TRBV4-3, the J gene TRBJ2-7; TRBD1 aligns across 8 bases. Trimming took 0 bases from V and 2 from J; bases not matched to a gene: 6. The germline gives CDR1 LGHNA, CDR2 YSLEER. The CDR3 loop spans 16 amino acids. CDR3 in amino acids: CASSQDIGQGPYEQYF. The CDR3 nucleotides are TGCGCCAGCAGCCAAGATATCGGACAGGGACCCTACGAGCAGTACTTC.

This clonotype was picked up many times. The chain has TRBV7-3 and TRBJ2-5, with 7 positions matching TRBD2. J lost 5 bases, V lost 5 bases, and 11 bases had no gene match. The CDR3 totals 15 residues. CDR1 and CDR2 from the germline V gene are SGHTA and FQGTGA. CDR3 amino acids: CASSPGLTNMETQYF. For the CDR3, the DNA is TGTGCCAGCAGCCCGGGACTAACTAATATGGAGACCCAGTACTTC.

The chain's CDR3 is CASSQQPDSYEQYF. The CDR3 DNA reads as TGTGCCAGCAGCCAACAGCCCGACTCCTACGAGCAGTACTTC. J is TRBJ2-7 and V is TRBV3-1; D uncertain. Trimming removed 2 bases from V and 0 bases from J, with 8 bases in between. CDR1 and CDR2 (germline): LGHDT, YNNKEL (reference sequence). The CDR3 is 14 amino acids.

This clonotype appeared many times. The CDR3 DNA reads TGTGCCAGCAGCCCTCCAGGAGGGGCTACCGGGGAGCTGTTTTTT. Amino acid sequence: CASSPPGGATGELFF. The chain is built from TRBV12-3 or TRBV12-4 and TRBJ2-2, with D possibly matching TRBD2 (6 bases). The V end lost 6 bases, the J end lost 5 bases, and 16 bases lay between the germline ends. This CDR3 contains 15 residues.

The V gene is TRBV29-1, the J gene TRBJ1-1; TRBD1 matches at 9 bases. This CDR3 comprises 14 residues. V trimming: 5 bases; J trimming: 1 base; junction bases outside the gene matches: 5. CDR1 SQVTM and CDR2 ANQGSEA come from the germline V gene. The CDR3 DNA follows: TGCAGCGTTAGACAGGGGGTAGCGAACACTGAAGCTTTCTTT. It translates to CSVRQGVANTEAFF.

The J gene is TRBJ2-7, the V gene TRBV27; 7 nucleotides agree with TRBD2. V shed 7 bases and J 6 bases; nucleotides not matched to a gene: 15. The CDR3 runs to 15 residues. Looked up from germline, CDR1 is MNHEY and CDR2 is SMNVEV (reference sequence). The CDR3 here is CASTTTREFSAEQYF. DNA of the CDR3: TGTGCCAGCACCACAACGCGGGAGTTTAGCGCCGAGCAGTACTTC.

This clonotype has ten or more counts. The gene calls are TRBV20-1 and TRBJ2-7, with 12 positions matching TRBD2. This CDR3 is 14 amino acids long. After removal of 5 bases from V and 5 bases from J, the junction contained 7 bases not matched to a gene. Germline-derived CDR1 and CDR2 are DFQATT and SNEGSKA (reference sequence). The CDR3, as DNA: TGCAGTGCTGTCGGACTAGCGGGATCAGACGAGCAGTACTTC. As protein: CSAVGLAGSDEQYF.

This clonotype came up many times. The gene calls are TRBV19 and TRBJ1-1; TRBD1 aligns across 7 bases. The CDR3 is 12 residues long. V lost 7 bases to trimming and J lost 4 bases; unmatched junction nucleotides: 3. In germline, CDR1 is LNHDA, CDR2 SQIVND (reference sequence). DNA of the CDR3: TGTGCCAGTAAGACAGGGTTCACTGAAGCTTTCTTT. As protein: CASKTGFTEAFF.

This clonotype showed up just a few times. The rearrangement links TRBV10-3 to TRBJ2-6; D possibly corresponds to TRBD2 (5 bases). CDR1 is ENHRY, CDR2 SYGVKD, per germline. The V end was cut by 0 bases, the J end by 2 bases, with 8 bases between. The CDR3 covers 16 residues. The CDR3: CAISESIGAGANVLTF. The CDR3 bases are TGTGCCATCAGTGAGTCTATCGGGGCTGGGGCCAACGTCCTGACTTTC.

This clonotype was recorded at least ten times. The chain is built from TRBV25-1 and TRBJ2-5; TRBD1 agrees at 11 bases. The CDR3 extends over 17 amino acids. Germline values: CDR1 MGHDK, CDR2 SYGVNS. J was trimmed by 3 bases and V by 1 base; bases with no gene match: 7. The CDR3 coding sequence is TGTGCCAGCAGTGAATTCCCGGACAGGGGGCTGGAAGAGACCCAGTACTTC. It codes for CASSEFPDRGLEETQYF.

J is TRBJ1-1 and V is TRBV2, with 7 nucleotides matching TRBD1. The CDR3 is made up of 16 amino acids. V was clipped by 3 bases and J by 1 base; unmatched bases: 8. Germline lookup yields CDR1 SNHLY and CDR2 FYNNEI. CDR3 sequence (DNA): TGTGCCAGCAGTGAGATAGGGGACAGAACGAACACTGAAGCTTTCTTT. Its translation is CASSEIGDRTNTEAFF.

This clonotype showed up just a few times. The genes are TRBV10-3 and TRBJ2-7; 7 nucleotides match TRBD1. The CDR3 sequence is 15 residues long. Germline CDR1 and CDR2: ENHRY and SYGVKD. With 6 bases clipped from V and 3 bases from J, the junction kept 11 bases outside the gene matches. CDR3 bases: TGTGCCATCAGACAGGACAGGCAAGCCTACTACGAGCAGTACTTC. Its translation is CAIRQDRQAYYEQYF.

This clonotype was observed many times. The chain uses TRBV12-3 or TRBV12-4 and TRBJ1-2; D might be TRBD1 (5 bases). The V end was cut by 1 base, the J end by 10 bases, with 13 bases between. The CDR3 loop spans 13 amino acids. This CDR3 is CASSLGTSLSYTF. The CDR3 DNA reads TGTGCCAGCAGTTTAGGGACATCTCTTTCCTACACCTTC.

There are many counts of this clonotype. This chain connects TRBV19 to TRBJ2-7; D not certain. CDR1 is LNHDA, CDR2 SQIVND, per germline (reference sequence). The length of the CDR3 is 15 residues. Trimming removed 7 bases at V and 2 bases at J, with 18 bases between. The CDR3 DNA follows: TGTGCCAGTAACCAGCGCCGGACGGTTACCTACGAGCAGTACTTC. This gives the protein CASNQRRTVTYEQYF.

At least ten counts were recorded for this clonotype. The chain uses TRBV15 and TRBJ1-1; D gene ambiguous. V was shortened by 8 bases and J by 1 base, with 14 bases between the two germline ends. Germline CDR1 LNHNV, CDR2 YYDKDF (reference sequence). The CDR3 is 14 residues long. The CDR3 sequence: CATVSKETNTEAFF. Here the CDR3 DNA reads TGTGCCACCGTATCTAAGGAAACGAACACTGAAGCTTTCTTT.

This clonotype was seen at least ten times. For the CDR3, the DNA is TGTGCCTGGGGGAGAGCCTACGAGCAGTACTTC. Translating gives CAWGRAYEQYF. The chain couples TRBV30 to TRBJ2-7; tentative D call: TRBD2 (5 bases). Trimming took 5 bases from V and 2 from J, leaving 7 bases between them. CDR3 length: 11 amino acids. Germline CDR1 reads GTSNPN; CDR2 reads SVGIG (reference sequence). The variable domain in full, with the rest retrieved from reference TRBV30 and TRBJ2-7, is SQTIHQWPATLVQPVGSPLSLECTVEGTSNPNLYWYRQAAGRGLQLLFYSVGIGQISSEVPQNLSASRPQDRQFILSSKKLLLSDSGFYLCAWGRAYEQYFGPGTRLTVT.

The J gene is TRBJ2-5, the V gene TRBV15, with 10 nucleotides matching TRBD2. The CDR3 runs 14 residues. V was pared by 6 bases and J by 2 bases, with 3 bases of the junction left unmatched. Germline V gene lookup returns CDR1 LNHNV and CDR2 YYDKDF (reference sequence). CDR3 coding DNA: TGTGCCACCAGGACTAGCGGGTTTCAAGAGACCCAGTACTTC. It specifies CATRTSGFQETQYF.

There are many counts of this clonotype. The chain carries TRBV28 and TRBJ1-2; the D gene is possibly TRBD1 (5 bases). Germline CDR1 MDHEN, CDR2 SYDVKM. The CDR3 contains 17 residues. Trimming took 3 bases from V and 5 from J, leaving 22 bases between them. CDR3 protein: CASSLPALAGRGYGYTF. CDR3 DNA: TGTGCCAGCAGTTTGCCCGCCCTCGCGGGGCGCGGTTATGGCTACACCTTC.

This clonotype was found many times. The rearrangement links TRBV9 to TRBJ1-2; D is ambiguous. CDR1 and CDR2 (germline): SGDLS, YYNGEE. The germline V and J ends were trimmed by 7 bases and 2 bases, with 9 bases remaining between them. There are 12 residues in the CDR3. This chain's CDR3 is CASGGRNYGYTF. CDR3 bases: TGTGCCAGCGGAGGGAGGAACTATGGCTACACCTTC.

This clonotype was detected ten times or more. The rearrangement uses TRBV28 and TRBJ2-7, with unresolved D. V lost 5 bases and J 0 bases, leaving 11 bases between the germline ends. The CDR3 has 14 residues. CDR1 and CDR2 from the germline V gene are MDHEN and SYDVKM. The CDR3 region has the DNA TGTGCCAGCAGTCTATCACCTAGCTCCTACGAGCAGTACTTC. Translation: CASSLSPSSYEQYF. Complete variable domain (other parts from reference TRBV28 and TRBJ2-7): DVKVTQSSRYLVKRTGEKVFLECVQDMDHENMFWYRQDPGLGLRLIYFSYDVKMKEKGDIPEGYSVSREKKERFSLILESASTNQTSMYLCASSLSPSSYEQYFGPGTRLTVT.

This clonotype has only a few counts. The V gene is TRBV7-2, the J gene TRBJ1-6, with D unresolved. Per germline, CDR1 SGHTA and CDR2 FQGNSA. The CDR3 is made up of 13 amino acids. V lost 3 bases, J lost 7 bases, and 7 bases lay in between. In nucleotides, the CDR3 is TGTGCCAGCAGCTTCCCAGAGAATTCACCCCTCCACTTT. This encodes CASSFPENSPLHF.

Many counts were recorded for this clonotype. V and J are TRBV11-2 and TRBJ2-7, with D possibly called TRBD1 or TRBD2 (5 bases each). The CDR3 runs to 16 residues. The V end was cut by 1 base, the J end by 0 bases, with 13 bases between. Per the germline V gene, CDR1 is SGHAT and CDR2 is FQNNGV. CDR3 in DNA: TGTGCCAGCAGCTTAGGACGCAGGGACCTCTCCTACGAGCAGTACTTC. It specifies CASSLGRRDLSYEQYF.

This clonotype has only a few counts. The chain is built from TRBV30 and TRBJ2-7; 8 bases align to TRBD2. Germline V lookup: CDR1 GTSNPN, CDR2 SVGIG (reference sequence). The CDR3 length is 17 residues. Trimming took 0 bases from V and 2 from J; bases not matched to a gene: 12. The CDR3 loop is CAWSVRAGVKRTYEQYF. CDR3 coding DNA: TGTGCCTGGAGTGTACGAGCGGGGGTGAAGAGGACCTACGAGCAGTACTTC. The full variable domain, rest sourced from reference TRBV30 and TRBJ2-7, is SQTIHQWPATLVQPVGSPLSLECTVEGTSNPNLYWYRQAAGRGLQLLFYSVGIGQISSEVPQNLSASRPQDRQFILSSKKLLLSDSGFYLCAWSVRAGVKRTYEQYFGPGTRLTVT.

This clonotype was detected many times. The chain has TRBV6-5 and TRBJ2-4, with D unresolved. The ends were cut back, 2 bases at V and 0 bases at J, with 11 bases in the middle. This CDR3 spans 16 amino acids. Germline values: CDR1 MNHEY, CDR2 SVGAGI. The CDR3 DNA is TGTGCCAGCAGTTACGGACCCAGTGTAGCCAAAAACATTCAGTACTTC. Protein product: CASSYGPSVAKNIQYF.

This clonotype was seen more than once but under ten times. V usage is TRBV6-4 and J usage is TRBJ2-2, with 14 bases matching TRBD2. After removal of 6 bases from V and 5 bases from J, the junction contained 20 bases not matched to a gene. Germline V gives CDR1 MRHNA, CDR2 SNTAGT. The length of the CDR3 is 21 residues. The chain's CDR3 is CASRSGWGTSGGQGGTGELFF. Written as DNA, the CDR3 is TGTGCCAGCAGATCCGGTTGGGGGACTAGCGGGGGACAAGGGGGAACCGGGGAGCTGTTTTTT.

The chain carries TRBV30 and TRBJ2-5; D unclear. The CDR3 has 14 amino acids. The ends were cut back, 0 bases at V and 2 bases at J, with 10 bases in the middle. Germline-derived CDR1 and CDR2 are GTSNPN and SVGIG (reference sequence). In DNA form, the CDR3 reads TGTGCCTGGAGTGTACAACCGGCGCAAGAGACCCAGTACTTC. This codes for CAWSVQPAQETQYF.

This clonotype was observed at least ten times. The junction and the germline gene differ at one end; a read error may be behind it. The V call is TRBV7-2, the J call TRBJ2-5; D remains ambiguous. Germline V gives CDR1 SGHTA, CDR2 FQGNSA. This CDR3 comprises 13 residues. The CDR3 DNA is TGTGCCAGCAGTTTAGGGCGAAGAGAGACCCAGTACTTC. It encodes CASSLGRRETQYF.

The sample holds many counts of this clonotype. The gene calls are TRBV6-1 and TRBJ1-3; D is unresolved. Germline CDR1 MNHNS, CDR2 SASEGT. With 2 bases removed from V and 0 bases from J, the gap between germline ends came to 8 bases. CDR3 length equals 15 residues. CDR3 in amino acids: CASSENLYSGNTIYF. The CDR3 DNA reads TGTGCCAGCAGTGAAAACCTGTACTCTGGAAACACCATATATTTT.